This T cell receptor (beta chain) came from a study of cytomegalovirus exposure and HLA in healthy donors. Study-wide results and limits: Most TCR sequences were rare, but some public TCRs occurred in many donors.

The table lists this clone with a few counts. The antigen remains undetermined. Germline V gives CDR1 SGHNT, CDR2 YENEEA. The CDR3 has 15 residues. J was trimmed by 1 base and V by 5 bases; bases with no gene match: 2. The data were produced by immunoSEQ multiplex PCR, yet TCRdb's version contains in-frame clones alone and is incomplete. This sample has 150,000 to 200,000 clones, with 70% to 90% found just once. The J gene is TRBJ2-3, the V gene TRBV11-3; TRBD1 matches 11 bases. Sequencing was carried out using PBMCs. This receptor was identified in a woman between 18 and 30 years old in good health and CMV-seronegative. The CDR3 protein is CASSRGQGGTDTQYF. The CDR3 DNA reads TGTGCCAGCAGCCGGGGACAGGGGGGCACAGATACGCAGTATTTT.